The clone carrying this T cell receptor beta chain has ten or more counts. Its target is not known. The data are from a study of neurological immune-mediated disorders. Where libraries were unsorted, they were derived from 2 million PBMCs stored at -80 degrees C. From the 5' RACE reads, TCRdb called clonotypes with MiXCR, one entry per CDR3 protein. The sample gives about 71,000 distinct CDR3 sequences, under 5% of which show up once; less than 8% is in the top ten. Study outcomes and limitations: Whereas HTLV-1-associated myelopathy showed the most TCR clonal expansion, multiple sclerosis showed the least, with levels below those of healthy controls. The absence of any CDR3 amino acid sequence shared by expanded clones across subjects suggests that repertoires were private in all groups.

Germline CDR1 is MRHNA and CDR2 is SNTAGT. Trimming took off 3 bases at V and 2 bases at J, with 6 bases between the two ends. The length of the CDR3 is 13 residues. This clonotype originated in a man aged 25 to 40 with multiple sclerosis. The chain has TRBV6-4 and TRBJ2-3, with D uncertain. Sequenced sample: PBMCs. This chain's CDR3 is CASSEKATDTQYF. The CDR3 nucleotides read TGTGCCAGCAGTGAGAAAGCCACAGATACGCAGTATTTT.